What follows are 16 T cell receptor beta chains derived from one specimen sequenced in a study of Ad26.COV2.S vaccination and SARS-CoV-2 variants. Treatment given: 19 received Ad26.COV2.S at low or high dose, single or two shots; a few received placebo; per-sample allocation not given. Samples analyzed were those drawn on day 63 after the first vaccine or placebo injection. The table came from immunoSEQ multiplex PCR; TCRdb's copy has only in-frame clones and leaves some out. The table includes 410,000 or so clones, around 90% detected once. The sequences come from peripheral blood, collected in a trial of Ad26.COV2.S vaccine versus placebo. Every receptor here comes from a person between 18 and 65 years old who received the Ad26.COV2.S COVID-19 vaccine or a placebo.

The chain combines TRBV4-3 with TRBJ2-3; TRBD2 aligns across 10 bases. Losses at the gene ends were 6 bases for V and 2 bases for J; bases not matched to a gene: 8. The CDR3 contains 16 residues. Germline V CDR1 and CDR2: LGHNA, YSLEER. CDR3 protein: CASSPFLAGATDTQYF. CDR3 DNA sequence: TGCGCCAGCAGTCCCTTCCTAGCGGGAGCCACAGATACGCAGTATTTT.

J is TRBJ2-7 and V is TRBV11-3, with D possibly called TRBD1 or TRBD2 (5 bases each). The germline V and J ends were trimmed by 1 base and 4 bases, with 20 bases remaining between them. CDR3 length equals 17 residues. The germline CDR1 and CDR2 sequences are SGHNT and YENEEA. CDR3 nucleotides: TGTGCCAGCAGCTTAGGTGATGGGACCAGGGCCCATTACGAGCAGTACTTC. This gives the protein CASSLGDGTRAHYEQYF. Using reference TRBV11-3 and TRBJ2-7 for the parts outside the CDR3, the full variable domain is EAGVVQSPRYKIIEKKQPVAFWCNPISGHNTLYWYLQNLGQGPELLIRYENEEAVDDSQLPKDRFSAERLKGVDSTLKIQPAELGDSAVYLCASSLGDGTRAHYEQYFGPGTRLTVT.

The V call is TRBV3-1 (or the pseudogene TRBV3-2), the J call TRBJ2-7, with D perhaps assigned TRBD1 or TRBD2 (6 bases each). The germline V gene encodes CDR1 LGHDT and CDR2 YNNKEL (reference sequence). Trimming took off 5 bases at V and 3 bases at J, with 14 bases between the two ends. The CDR3 length is 14 residues. CDR3 sequence reads: CASSGWGAVYEQYF. Here the CDR3 DNA reads TGTGCCAGCAGCGGTTGGGGGGCGGTCTACGAGCAGTACTTC.

This clone appeared once. The chain combines TRBV6-2 or TRBV6-3 with TRBJ2-7; perhaps TRBD1 as D (7 bases). The germline V gene encodes CDR1 MNHEY and CDR2 SVGEGT. The V and J ends lost 6 bases and 2 bases respectively, with 14 bases between them. The CDR3 consists of 14 residues. The DNA of the CDR3 is TGTGCCAGCAGCAGGGGGGCCTCGACCTACGAGCAGTACTTC. The encoded protein is CASSRGASTYEQYF.

The chain carries TRBV12-3 or TRBV12-4 and TRBJ2-5; D gene ambiguous. The V gene lost 1 base and the J gene lost 4 bases, with 7 bases spanning the gap. This CDR3 contains 13 residues. The CDR3 region is CASSLGIPETQYF. In DNA form, the CDR3 reads TGTGCCAGCAGTTTAGGAATTCCAGAGACCCAGTACTTC.

The chain uses TRBV6-5 and TRBJ2-1; 10 positions match TRBD2. The CDR3 is 15 amino acids. The junction had 13 bases not matched to a gene; V was cut back by 8 bases and J by 9 bases. Per the germline V gene, CDR1 is MNHEY and CDR2 is SVGAGI. In nucleotides, the CDR3 is TGTGCCAGCCAGAATAGCGGGAGGATTAGCATTGAGCAGTTCTTC. This gives the protein CASQNSGRISIEQFF.

This rearrangement joins TRBV11-3 to TRBJ2-7; D is ambiguous. Germline V lookup: CDR1 SGHNT, CDR2 YENEEA. The CDR3 totals 14 residues. Trimming left V 1 base short and J 3 bases short, with 10 bases between. CDR3 coding DNA: TGTGCCAGCAGCTTAGGAGAGATCATCTACGAGCAGTACTTC. This codes for CASSLGEIIYEQYF.

The chain joins TRBV27 to TRBJ1-2; D perhaps matches TRBD1 (6 bases). CDR3 length: 13 amino acids. From germline, CDR1 is MNHEY and CDR2 SMNVEV (reference sequence). Between the trimmed V and J ends, which lost 3 bases and 8 bases, there was a span of 13 bases. CDR3 nucleotides: TGTGCCAGCAGTTTTTGGGGGGCGTCGGGCTACACCTTC. It translates to CASSFWGASGYTF.

This chain links TRBV25-1 with TRBJ2-1; D unclear. V lost 8 bases to trimming and J lost 9 bases, with 23 bases between them. The CDR3 length is 15 residues. The germline CDR1 and CDR2 sequences are MGHDK and SYGVNS. As DNA, the CDR3 is TGTGCCAGCGATCCGACCCCCCTTACCCCGGGTGAGCAGTTCTTC. It yields the protein CASDPTPLTPGEQFF.

The chain combines TRBV4-1 with TRBJ2-2; D unclear. Trimming left V 1 base short and J 0 bases short, with 9 bases between. The CDR3 is 16 residues long. Germline values: CDR1 MGHRA, CDR2 YSYEKL. In DNA form, the CDR3 reads TGCGCCAGCAGCCAAGGGGTCATCTCGAACACCGGGGAGCTGTTTTTT. Translated: CASSQGVISNTGELFF.

The chain recombines TRBV24-1 with TRBJ1-5; 7 nucleotides line up with TRBD1. V lost 4 bases and J lost 7; bases outside the gene matches: 9. Germline CDR1 reads KGHDR; CDR2 reads SFDVKD. The CDR3 totals 15 residues. CDR3 sequence reads: CATSEEDRRDQPQHF. CDR3 nucleotide sequence: TGTGCCACCAGTGAAGAGGACAGGCGCGACCAGCCCCAGCATTTT.

The CDR3 region is CASSKNGGHANEKLFF. CDR3 DNA: TGTGCCAGCAGTAAAAACGGGGGACACGCTAATGAAAAACTGTTTTTT. The chain links TRBV2 to TRBJ1-4; tentatively, D is TRBD1 (6 bases). This CDR3 has 16 residues. V was pared by 5 bases and J by 3 bases, with 16 bases between. Germline-derived CDR1 and CDR2 are SNHLY and FYNNEI.

The chain combines TRBV30 with TRBJ2-5; 10 bases line up with TRBD2. The CDR3 runs 14 residues. Germline V gives CDR1 GTSNPN, CDR2 SVGIG (reference sequence). V dropped 3 bases and J dropped 5; count of bases not matched to a gene: 6. The CDR3 DNA follows: TGTGCCTGGAGATTGACTAGCGGGTGGGAGACCCAGTACTTC. Translation gives CAWRLTSGWETQYF.

The V call is TRBV10-3, the J call TRBJ2-7; TRBD1 is a possible D gene (5 bases). The CDR3 consists of 13 residues. Trimming pared 3 bases from V and 2 bases from J, leaving 8 bases between. The germline gives CDR1 ENHRY, CDR2 SYGVKD. In nucleotides, the CDR3 is TGTGCCATCAGTGAAGGACAAACCTACGAGCAGTACTTC. It specifies CAISEGQTYEQYF.

This chain connects TRBV28 to TRBJ2-3, with no clear D. The length of the CDR3 is 15 residues. The V end was cut by 6 bases, the J end by 6 bases, with 19 bases between. CDR1 MDHEN and CDR2 SYDVKM come from the germline V gene. CDR3 sequence reads: CASSSGFSLVDTQYF. In DNA, the CDR3 is TGTGCCAGCAGCTCCGGGTTTTCTCTGGTGGATACGCAGTATTTT.

CDR3: CASSLSTGDNEQFF. DNA of the CDR3: TGTGCCAGCTCACTTAGTACAGGAGACAATGAGCAGTTCTTC. This rearrangement joins TRBV18 to TRBJ2-1, with D perhaps TRBD1 (5 bases). CDR1 is KGHSH, CDR2 LQKENI, per germline. V lost 4 bases to trimming and J lost 5 bases, with 12 bases between them. CDR3 size: 14 residues. Full variable domain (outside the CDR3, taken from reference TRBV18 and TRBJ2-1): NAGVMQNPRHLVRRRGQEARLRCSPMKGHSHVYWYRQLPEEGLKFMVYLQKENIIDESGMPKERFSAEFPKEGPSILRIQQVVRGDSAAYFCASSLSTGDNEQFFGPGTRLTVL.